One and the same sample provided the 19 T cell receptor beta chains below, sequenced in a study of cytomegalovirus exposure and HLA in healthy donors (dated by TCRdb to 2016 to 2017). Library generation was performed with the immunoSEQ multiplex PCR assay. A mixture of 60 forward primers for TCR Vbeta segments and 13 reverse primers for TCR Jbeta segments was used in the multiplex PCR. TCRdb limited this immuneACCESS table to in-frame rearrangements with V and J called. A share of clones is missing; checked studies link under half to unresolved V genes, and the rest is unexplained. The table held for this sample gives 55,000 to 80,000 clones. Around 2.5% of the sample comes from the top ten. The sequencing input was PBMCs. Every receptor here comes from a man aged 35-49 years in good health and CMV-seronegative.

The chain has TRBV7-9 and TRBJ2-5; D unresolved. V lost 5 bases and J 5 bases, leaving 12 bases between the germline ends. CDR1 is SEHNR and CDR2 is FQNEAQ in the germline V gene (reference sequence). This CDR3 contains 13 residues. The CDR3 reads CASSPGGLETQYF. The CDR3 nucleotides read TGTGCCAGCAGCCCGGGTGGGTTGGAGACCCAGTACTTC.

The rearrangement joins TRBV27 to TRBJ2-7; weak D call: TRBD1 (6 bases). With 3 bases removed from V and 1 base from J, the gap between germline ends came to 22 bases. The CDR3 is 18 residues long. Germline V gene lookup returns CDR1 MNHEY and CDR2 SMNVEV (reference sequence). CDR3 amino acids: CASSFSMGADGTSYEQYF. The CDR3 DNA is TGTGCCAGCAGTTTTAGTATGGGGGCCGACGGAACTTCCTACGAGCAGTACTTC.

The chain carries TRBV5-5 and TRBJ1-6; D perhaps matches TRBD1 (6 bases). Germline CDR1 reads SGHKS; CDR2 reads YYEKEE (reference sequence). The ends were cut back, 2 bases at V and 5 bases at J, with 11 bases in the middle. The CDR3 spans 15 residues. Here the CDR3 reads CASSLTPGDNSPLHF. Here the CDR3 DNA reads TGTGCCAGCAGCTTAACGCCAGGGGATAATTCACCCCTCCACTTT.

The chain is built from TRBV30 and TRBJ1-4; the match to TRBD1 covers 9 bases. J gave up 8 bases and V 5 bases, and 0 bases lay outside the gene matches. Germline V gives CDR1 GTSNPN, CDR2 SVGIG (reference sequence). The CDR3 length is 11 residues. CDR3 sequence: CAWGTGEKLFF. In DNA form, the CDR3 reads TGTGCCTGGGGGACAGGGGAAAAACTGTTTTTT.

V is TRBV5-1 and J is TRBJ1-4; the match to TRBD1 covers 7 bases. The V gene's germline CDR1 is SGHRS and CDR2 YFSETQ. Trimming took 0 bases from V and 8 from J; bases not matched to a gene: 4. The CDR3 extends over 14 amino acids. In DNA form, the CDR3 reads TGCGCCAGCAGCTTGGAACAGGGGAACGAAAAACTGTTTTTT. This codes for CASSLEQGNEKLFF.

In DNA form, the CDR3 reads TGTGCCAGTCGAGAGGGGGCAGAACAGCCCCAGCATTTT. It codes for CASREGAEQPQHF. The J gene is TRBJ1-5, the V gene TRBV6-5, with 7 positions matching TRBD1. The CDR3 covers 13 residues. Germline-derived CDR1 and CDR2 are MNHEY and SVGAGI. Trimming took 9 bases from V and 7 from J; bases not matched to a gene: 9.

This chain links TRBV10-3 with TRBJ1-5; D gene ambiguous. Germline loops: CDR1 ENHRY, CDR2 SYGVKD. The CDR3 length is 17 residues. The germline V and J ends were trimmed by 0 bases and 0 bases, with 12 bases remaining between them. The CDR3 nucleotides read TGTGCCATCAGTGAGTCGACTTCCGGGTATAGCAATCAGCCCCAGCATTTT. Protein sequence: CAISESTSGYSNQPQHF.

The chain combines TRBV29-1 with TRBJ2-1, with D tentatively TRBD1 (5 bases). V was shortened by 3 bases and J by 5 bases, with 5 bases between the two germline ends. The CDR3 is 11 amino acids. Germline V lookup: CDR1 SQVTM, CDR2 ANQGSEA. CDR3: CSVEDNNEQFF. Here the CDR3 DNA reads TGCAGCGTTGAGGACAACAATGAGCAGTTCTTC.

The V gene is TRBV6-1, the J gene TRBJ2-3; D is possibly TRBD2 (6 bases). Germline-derived CDR1 and CDR2 are MNHNS and SASEGT. The CDR3 runs 13 residues. Between the trimmed V and J ends, which lost 8 bases and 4 bases, there was a span of 13 bases. The CDR3 coding sequence is TGTGCCAGCGGACTAAGGGAGGCAGATACGCAGTATTTT. Protein: CASGLREADTQYF.

The chain employs TRBV4-1 and TRBJ2-7; D possibly corresponds to TRBD1 (5 bases). V lost 2 bases and J 6 bases, leaving 20 bases between the germline ends. CDR3 length equals 16 residues. The germline V gene has CDR1 MGHRA and CDR2 YSYEKL. CDR3 nucleotide sequence: TGCGCCAGCAGCCAACTGGACATTCTCCTTTATAGCGAGCAGTACTTC. Protein: CASSQLDILLYSEQYF.

The chain joins TRBV4-1 to TRBJ1-2; maybe TRBD1 (6 bases). V shed 0 bases and J shed 8 bases, with 10 bases lying between them. This CDR3 has 13 amino acids. Germline V gene data show CDR1 as MGHRA and CDR2 as YSYEKL. The CDR3 nucleotides read TGCGCCAGCAGCCAAGAGGCGGGGGGCGGCTACACCTTC. Protein sequence: CASSQEAGGGYTF.

The CDR3 loop reads CASSLVWASSYNEQFF. CDR3 in DNA: TGTGCCAGCAGCTTAGTTTGGGCCAGCTCCTACAATGAGCAGTTCTTC. The chain recombines TRBV11-2 with TRBJ2-1; D unresolved. Trimming cost V 1 base and J 0 bases, with 10 bases left between them. This CDR3 region has 16 residues. Germline V CDR1 and CDR2: SGHAT, FQNNGV.

CDR3 sequence reads: CASSLEGRGRVELFF. The CDR3 DNA reads TGCGCCAGCAGCTTGGAGGGCAGGGGGCGCGTTGAACTGTTTTTT. The rearrangement links TRBV5-1 to TRBJ1-4, with 8 bases fitting TRBD1. Germline loops: CDR1 SGHRS, CDR2 YFSETQ. Trimming cost V 0 bases and J 12 bases; bases outside gene matches: 10. The CDR3 runs 15 residues.

This chain uses TRBV6-1 with TRBJ2-3; TRBD2 aligns across 8 bases. This CDR3 is built from 14 residues. J gave up 4 bases and V 7 bases, and 7 bases lay outside the gene matches. CDR1 is MNHNS, CDR2 SASEGT, per germline. The CDR3 DNA reads as TGTGCCAGCACTAGCGGGTCCGCCGCAGATACGCAGTATTTT. Its translation is CASTSGSAADTQYF.

The rearrangement joins TRBV28 to TRBJ2-5; 9 bases line up with TRBD1. This CDR3 is built from 16 residues. Germline V CDR1 and CDR2: MDHEN, SYDVKM. V lost 6 bases and J lost 7; bases outside the gene matches: 15. The CDR3 DNA sequence: TGTGCCAGCAGGGGACAGGGCGTTAGGGGGGCCCGGACCCAGTACTTC. Protein product: CASRGQGVRGARTQYF.

The V call is TRBV28, the J call TRBJ2-4; 12 bases agree with TRBD2. The V gene end was trimmed by 5 bases and the J gene end by 3 bases; junction bases not matched to a gene: 17. CDR1 is MDHEN and CDR2 is SYDVKM in the germline V gene. The length of the CDR3 is 20 residues. The CDR3 loop is CASSPTSGGPFSMDKNIQYF. CDR3 DNA sequence: TGTGCCAGCAGTCCGACTAGCGGGGGCCCCTTTTCGATGGACAAAAACATTCAGTACTTC.

The V call is TRBV5-1, the J call TRBJ1-1; D is uncertain. CDR1 is SGHRS and CDR2 is YFSETQ in the germline V gene. CDR3 size: 13 residues. Trimming took off 2 bases at V and 1 base at J, with 6 bases between the two ends. CDR3: CASSLHQNTEAFF. The CDR3 DNA is TGCGCCAGCAGCTTACATCAGAACACTGAAGCTTTCTTT.

V usage is TRBV5-6 and J usage is TRBJ2-4; 7 bases align to TRBD1. The junction had 12 bases not matched to a gene; V was cut back by 4 bases and J by 8 bases. There are 15 residues in the CDR3. Germline CDR1 SGHDT, CDR2 YYEEEE. The CDR3 loop is CASSLRDSGIYIQYF. Here the CDR3 DNA reads TGTGCCAGCAGCCTACGGGACAGTGGTATTTACATTCAGTACTTC.

The chain employs TRBV6-6 and TRBJ1-5; 7 bases are shared with TRBD1. This CDR3 contains 16 residues. V gave up 5 bases and J gave up 1 base; unmatched junction bases: 8. Looked up from germline, CDR1 is MNHNY and CDR2 is SVGAGI (reference sequence). The CDR3 DNA reads as TGTGCCAGCAGTCAAACAGGGGCTGCAAGCAATCAGCCCCAGCATTTT. This encodes CASSQTGAASNQPQHF.